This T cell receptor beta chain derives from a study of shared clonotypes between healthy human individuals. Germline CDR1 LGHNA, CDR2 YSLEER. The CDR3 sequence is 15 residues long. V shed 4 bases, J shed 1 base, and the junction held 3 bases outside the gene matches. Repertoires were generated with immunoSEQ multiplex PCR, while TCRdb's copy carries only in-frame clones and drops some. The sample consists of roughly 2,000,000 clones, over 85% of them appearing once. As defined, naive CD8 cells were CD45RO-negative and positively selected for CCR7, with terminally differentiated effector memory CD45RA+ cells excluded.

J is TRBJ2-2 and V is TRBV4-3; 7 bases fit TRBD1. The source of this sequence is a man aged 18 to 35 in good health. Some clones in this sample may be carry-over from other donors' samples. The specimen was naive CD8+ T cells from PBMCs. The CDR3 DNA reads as TGCGCCAGCAGCCCCCGACAGGGGAACACCGGGGAGCTGTTTTTT. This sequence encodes CASSPRQGNTGELFF.